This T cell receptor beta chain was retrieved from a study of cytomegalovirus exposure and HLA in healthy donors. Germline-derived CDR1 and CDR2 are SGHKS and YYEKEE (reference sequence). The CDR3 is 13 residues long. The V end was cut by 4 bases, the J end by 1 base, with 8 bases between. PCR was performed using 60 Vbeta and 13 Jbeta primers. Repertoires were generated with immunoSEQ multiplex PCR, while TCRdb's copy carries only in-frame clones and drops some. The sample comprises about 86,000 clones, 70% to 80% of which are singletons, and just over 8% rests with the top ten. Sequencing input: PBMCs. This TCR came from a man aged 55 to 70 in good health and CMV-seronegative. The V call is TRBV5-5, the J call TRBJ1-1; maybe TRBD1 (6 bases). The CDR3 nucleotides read TGTGCCAGCAGCCGAGGGGGGAACACTGAAGCTTTCTTT. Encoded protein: CASSRGGNTEAFF.